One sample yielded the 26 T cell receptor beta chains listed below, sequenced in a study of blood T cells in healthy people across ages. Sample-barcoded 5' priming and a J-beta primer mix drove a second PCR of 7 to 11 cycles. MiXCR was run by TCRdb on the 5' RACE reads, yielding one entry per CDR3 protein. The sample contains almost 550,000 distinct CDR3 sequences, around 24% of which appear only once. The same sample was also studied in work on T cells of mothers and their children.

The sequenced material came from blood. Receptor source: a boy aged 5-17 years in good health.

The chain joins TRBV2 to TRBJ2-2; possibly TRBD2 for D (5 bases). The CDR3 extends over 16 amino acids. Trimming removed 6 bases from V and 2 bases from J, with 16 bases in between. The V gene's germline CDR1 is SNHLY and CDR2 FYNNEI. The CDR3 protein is CASRDRLNFNTGELFF. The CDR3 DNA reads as TGTGCCAGCAGGGACCGACTAAATTTTAACACCGGGGAGCTGTTTTTT.

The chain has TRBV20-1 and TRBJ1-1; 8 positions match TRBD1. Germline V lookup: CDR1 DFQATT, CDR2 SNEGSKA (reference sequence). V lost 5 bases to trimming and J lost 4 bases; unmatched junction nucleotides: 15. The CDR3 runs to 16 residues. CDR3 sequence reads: CSASGGAGGYGTEAFF. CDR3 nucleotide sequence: TGCAGTGCTTCCGGTGGGGCAGGGGGCTATGGCACTGAAGCTTTCTTT.

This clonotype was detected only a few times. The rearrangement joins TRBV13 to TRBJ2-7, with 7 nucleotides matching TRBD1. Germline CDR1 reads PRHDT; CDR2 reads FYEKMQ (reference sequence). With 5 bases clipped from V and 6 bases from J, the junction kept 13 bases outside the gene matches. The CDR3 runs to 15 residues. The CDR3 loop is CASSPSDRPPLEQYF. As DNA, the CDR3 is TGTGCCAGCAGCCCATCGGACAGGCCCCCACTCGAGCAGTACTTC. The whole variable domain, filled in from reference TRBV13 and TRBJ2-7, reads AAGVIQSPRHLIKEKRETATLKCYPIPRHDTVYWYQQGPGQDPQFLISFYEKMQSDKGSIPDRFSAQQFSDYHSELNMSSLELGDSALYFCASSPSDRPPLEQYFGPGTRLTVT.

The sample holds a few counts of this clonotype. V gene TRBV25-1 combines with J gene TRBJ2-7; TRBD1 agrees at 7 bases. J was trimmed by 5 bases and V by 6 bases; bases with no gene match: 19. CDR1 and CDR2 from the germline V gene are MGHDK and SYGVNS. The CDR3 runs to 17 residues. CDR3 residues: CASSFTGQEENSDEQYF. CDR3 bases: TGTGCCAGCAGCTTTACTGGACAGGAAGAGAATTCGGACGAGCAGTACTTC.

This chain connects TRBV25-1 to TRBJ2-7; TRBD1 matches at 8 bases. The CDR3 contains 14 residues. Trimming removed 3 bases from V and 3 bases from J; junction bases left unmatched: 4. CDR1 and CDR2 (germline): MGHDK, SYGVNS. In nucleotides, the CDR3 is TGTGCCAGCAGTGACCGGACAGGGTACTACGAGCAGTACTTC. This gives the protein CASSDRTGYYEQYF.

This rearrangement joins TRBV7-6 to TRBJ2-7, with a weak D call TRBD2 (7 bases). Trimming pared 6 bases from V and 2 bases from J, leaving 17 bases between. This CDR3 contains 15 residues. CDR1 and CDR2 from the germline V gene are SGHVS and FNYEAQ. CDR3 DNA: TGTGCCAGCAGTGCCGCGGGGGCCCCGCCCTACGAGCAGTACTTC. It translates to CASSAAGAPPYEQYF. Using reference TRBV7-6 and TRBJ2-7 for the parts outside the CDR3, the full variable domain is GAGVSQSPRYKVTKRGQDVALRCDPISGHVSLYWYRQALGQGPEFLTYFNYEAQQDKSGLPNDRFSAERPEGSISTLTIQRTEQRDSAMYRCASSAAGAPPYEQYFGPGTRLTVT.

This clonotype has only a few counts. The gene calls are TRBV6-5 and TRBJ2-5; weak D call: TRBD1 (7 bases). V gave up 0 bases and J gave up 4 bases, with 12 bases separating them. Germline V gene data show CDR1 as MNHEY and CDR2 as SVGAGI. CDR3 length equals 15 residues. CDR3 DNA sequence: TGTGCCAGCAGTTACTCGCAGGGGGGCGGAGAGACCCAGTACTTC. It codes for CASSYSQGGGETQYF.

The CDR3 region is CSARLGNGYTF. Written as DNA, the CDR3 is TGCAGTGCTAGATTGGGAAATGGCTACACCTTC. J is TRBJ1-2 and V is TRBV20-1; D unclear. The CDR3 spans 11 residues. The germline V and J ends were trimmed by 2 bases and 6 bases, with 7 bases remaining between them. CDR1 and CDR2 from the germline V gene are DFQATT and SNEGSKA (reference sequence).

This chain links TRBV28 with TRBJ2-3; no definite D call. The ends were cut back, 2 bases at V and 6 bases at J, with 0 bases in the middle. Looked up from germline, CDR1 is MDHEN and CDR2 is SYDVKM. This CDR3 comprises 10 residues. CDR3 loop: CASSLDTQYF. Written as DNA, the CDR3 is TGTGCCAGCAGTTTAGATACGCAGTATTTT.

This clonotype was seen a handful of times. CDR3 residues: CASSQTGTGDEKLFF. CDR3 DNA sequence: TGCGCCAGCAGCCAAACCGGGACAGGGGATGAAAAACTGTTTTTT. The V and J genes are TRBV4-1 and TRBJ1-4, with 10 positions matching TRBD1. The V gene end was trimmed by 2 bases and the J gene end by 6 bases; junction bases not matched to a gene: 3. Germline CDR1 reads MGHRA; CDR2 reads YSYEKL. The CDR3 is 15 residues long.

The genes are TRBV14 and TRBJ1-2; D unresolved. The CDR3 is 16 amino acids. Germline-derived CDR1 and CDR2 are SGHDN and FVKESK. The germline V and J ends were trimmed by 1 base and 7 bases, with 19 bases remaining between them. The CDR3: CASSQGRGGIYAGYTF. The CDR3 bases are TGTGCCAGCAGCCAAGGACGCGGAGGGATCTACGCTGGCTACACCTTC. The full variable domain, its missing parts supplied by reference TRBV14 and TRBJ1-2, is EAGVTQFPSHSVIEKGQTVTLRCDPISGHDNLYWYRRVMGKEIKFLLHFVKESKQDESGMPNNRFLAERTGGTYSTLKVQPAELEDSGVYFCASSQGRGGIYAGYTFGSGTRLTVV.

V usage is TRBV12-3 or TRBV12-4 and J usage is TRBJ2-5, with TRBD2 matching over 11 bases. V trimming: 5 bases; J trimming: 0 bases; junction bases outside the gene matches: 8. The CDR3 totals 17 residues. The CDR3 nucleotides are TGTGCCAGCAGTCTCCTAGCGGGAGGACCTTACCAAGAGACCCAGTACTTC. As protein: CASSLLAGGPYQETQYF.

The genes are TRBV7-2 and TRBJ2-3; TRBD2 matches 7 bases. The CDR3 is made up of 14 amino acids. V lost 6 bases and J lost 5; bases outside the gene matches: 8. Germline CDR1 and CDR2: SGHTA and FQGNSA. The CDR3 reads CASRTQRGLDTQYF. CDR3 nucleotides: TGTGCCAGCAGAACCCAGCGGGGCCTAGATACGCAGTATTTT.

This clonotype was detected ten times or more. CDR3: CASSVGPSGDTSTDTQYF. The CDR3 bases are TGTGCCAGCAGCGTTGGTCCTAGCGGGGATACTAGCACAGATACGCAGTATTTT. This chain joins TRBV9 and TRBJ2-3, with TRBD2 matching over 9 bases. Germline CDR1 and CDR2: SGDLS and YYNGEE. Trimming at V came to 2 bases and at J to 0 bases, leaving 10 bases not matched to a gene. This CDR3 comprises 18 residues.

CDR3 region: CARKTSDSQRLVHSYEQYF. In DNA form, the CDR3 reads TGTGCCAGGAAGACCTCGGACAGCCAACGACTAGTCCATTCCTACGAGCAGTACTTC. The chain joins TRBV19 to TRBJ2-7; either TRBD1 or TRBD2 may supply D (6 bases each). This CDR3 is built from 19 residues. From germline, CDR1 is LNHDA and CDR2 SQIVND (reference sequence). The germline V and J ends were trimmed by 9 bases and 1 base, with 31 bases remaining between them.

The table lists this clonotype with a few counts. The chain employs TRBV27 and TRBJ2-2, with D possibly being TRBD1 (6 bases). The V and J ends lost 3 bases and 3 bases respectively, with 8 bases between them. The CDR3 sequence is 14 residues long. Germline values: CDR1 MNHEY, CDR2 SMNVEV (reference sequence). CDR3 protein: CASSFTGYTGELFF. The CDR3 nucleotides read TGTGCCAGCAGTTTCACAGGGTACACCGGGGAGCTGTTTTTT.

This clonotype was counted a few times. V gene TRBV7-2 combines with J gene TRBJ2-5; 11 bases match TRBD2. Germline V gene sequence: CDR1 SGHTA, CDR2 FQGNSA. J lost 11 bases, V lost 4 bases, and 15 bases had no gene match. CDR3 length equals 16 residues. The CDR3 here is CASSSGRLAGTGEQYF. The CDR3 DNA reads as TGTGCCAGCAGCTCCGGTCGACTAGCGGGGACGGGAGAGCAGTACTTC.

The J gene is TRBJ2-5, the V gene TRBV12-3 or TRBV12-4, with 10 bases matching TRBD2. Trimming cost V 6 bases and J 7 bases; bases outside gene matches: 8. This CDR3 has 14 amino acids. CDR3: CASSVGTSVGTQYF. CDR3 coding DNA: TGTGCCAGCAGCGTCGGGACTAGCGTGGGGACCCAGTACTTC.

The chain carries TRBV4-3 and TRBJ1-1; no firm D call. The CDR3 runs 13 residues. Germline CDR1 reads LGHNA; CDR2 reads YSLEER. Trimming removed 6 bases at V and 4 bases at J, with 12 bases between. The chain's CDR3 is CASSRYRGTEAFF. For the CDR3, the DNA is TGCGCCAGCAGTCGGTATCGGGGCACTGAAGCTTTCTTT.

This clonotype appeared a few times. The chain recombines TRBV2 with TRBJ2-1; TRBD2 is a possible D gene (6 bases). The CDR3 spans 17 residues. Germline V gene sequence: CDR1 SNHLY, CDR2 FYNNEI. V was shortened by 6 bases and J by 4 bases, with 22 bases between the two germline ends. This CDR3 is CASSPAPLLAPYNEQFF. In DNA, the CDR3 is TGTGCCAGCAGCCCCGCCCCCCTACTAGCTCCGTACAATGAGCAGTTCTTC.

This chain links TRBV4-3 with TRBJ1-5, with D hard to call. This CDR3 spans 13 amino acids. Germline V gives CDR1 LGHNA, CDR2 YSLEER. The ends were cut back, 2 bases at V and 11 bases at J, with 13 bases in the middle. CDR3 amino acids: CASSQSPRAAQHF. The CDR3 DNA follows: TGCGCCAGCAGCCAATCACCCAGAGCAGCCCAGCATTTT.

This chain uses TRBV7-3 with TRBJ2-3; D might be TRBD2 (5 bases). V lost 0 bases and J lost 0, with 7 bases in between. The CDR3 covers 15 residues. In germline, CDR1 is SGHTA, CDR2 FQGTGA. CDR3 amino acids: CASSLTGASTDTQYF. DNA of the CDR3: TGTGCCAGCAGCTTAACGGGAGCTAGCACAGATACGCAGTATTTT.

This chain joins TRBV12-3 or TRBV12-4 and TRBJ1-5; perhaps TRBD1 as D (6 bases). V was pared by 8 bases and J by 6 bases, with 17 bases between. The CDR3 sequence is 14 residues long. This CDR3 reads CASGLQGMVQPQHF. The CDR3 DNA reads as TGTGCCAGCGGATTACAGGGTATGGTTCAGCCCCAGCATTTT.

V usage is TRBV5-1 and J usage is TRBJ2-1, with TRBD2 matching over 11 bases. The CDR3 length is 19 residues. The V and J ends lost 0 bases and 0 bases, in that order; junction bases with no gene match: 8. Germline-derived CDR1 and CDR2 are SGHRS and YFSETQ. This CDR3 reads CASSLGRIAGGSSYNEQFF. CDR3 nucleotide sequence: TGCGCCAGCAGCTTGGGGAGAATAGCGGGAGGGTCCTCCTACAATGAGCAGTTCTTC.

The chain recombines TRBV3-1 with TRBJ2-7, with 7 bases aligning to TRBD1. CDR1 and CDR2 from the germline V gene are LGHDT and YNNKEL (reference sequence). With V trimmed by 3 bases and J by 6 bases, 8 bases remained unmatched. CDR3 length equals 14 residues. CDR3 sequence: CASSQPGQFPEQYF. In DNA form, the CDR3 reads TGTGCCAGCAGCCAGCCGGGACAGTTCCCCGAGCAGTACTTC.

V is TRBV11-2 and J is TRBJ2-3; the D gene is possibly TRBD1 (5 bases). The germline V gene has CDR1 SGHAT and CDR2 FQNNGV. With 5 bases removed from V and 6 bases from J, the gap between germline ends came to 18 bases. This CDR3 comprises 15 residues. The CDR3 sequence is CASSKGFYGADTQYF. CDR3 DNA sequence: TGTGCCAGCAGCAAGGGCTTTTATGGGGCGGATACGCAGTATTTT.